This T cell receptor beta chain was retrieved from a study of CD8 T cells in Susac syndrome. Overall study context: Among the Susac syndrome patients who underwent sequencing, five or six had clinically active disease, while about eight of them were in remission. Overall study findings and caveats: The CD4+ T cell repertoires in Susac syndrome were not clonally expanded.

About this clonotype itself: The target antigen is unknown.

The CDR3 consists of 13 residues. With 6 bases removed from V and 8 bases from J, the gap between germline ends came to 16 bases. With random hexamers, reverse transcription was performed on roughly 0.45 to 1 ug of RNA. With immunoSEQ multiplex PCR, TCR beta CDR3 was amplified across 54 Vbeta and 13 Jbeta. TCRdb reprocessed the immunoSEQ multiplex PCR reads with MiXCR, giving one entry per CDR3 protein. The profile shows around 130,000 distinct CDR3 sequences, over 90% of them singletons. Sequenced sample: CD4+ T cells from PBMCs. The TCR comes from a human donor with Susac syndrome. The chain recombines TRBV12-3 or TRBV12-4 with TRBJ1-2, with D perhaps TRBD1 (5 bases). CDR3 in amino acids: CASRTNAQGGYTF. The DNA for the CDR3 is TGTGCCAGCAGAACCAACGCCCAGGGAGGCTACACCTTC.